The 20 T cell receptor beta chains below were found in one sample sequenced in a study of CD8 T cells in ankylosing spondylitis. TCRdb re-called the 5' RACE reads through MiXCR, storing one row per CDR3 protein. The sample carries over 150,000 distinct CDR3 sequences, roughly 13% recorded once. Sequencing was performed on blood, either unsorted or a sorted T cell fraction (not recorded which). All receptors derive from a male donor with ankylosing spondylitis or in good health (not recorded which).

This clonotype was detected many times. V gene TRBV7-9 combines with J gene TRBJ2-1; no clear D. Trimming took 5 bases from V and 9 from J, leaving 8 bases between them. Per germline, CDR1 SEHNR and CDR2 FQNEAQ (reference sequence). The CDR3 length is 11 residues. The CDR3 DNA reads TGTGCCAGCAGCCCCTCCGTTGAGCAGTTCTTC. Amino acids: CASSPSVEQFF.

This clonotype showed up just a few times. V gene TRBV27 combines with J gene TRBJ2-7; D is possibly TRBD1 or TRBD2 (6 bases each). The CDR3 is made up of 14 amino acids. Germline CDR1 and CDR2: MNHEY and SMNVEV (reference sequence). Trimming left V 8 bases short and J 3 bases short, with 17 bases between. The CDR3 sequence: CASGGQGGIYEQYF. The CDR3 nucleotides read TGTGCCAGCGGGGGGCAAGGCGGGATCTACGAGCAGTACTTC.

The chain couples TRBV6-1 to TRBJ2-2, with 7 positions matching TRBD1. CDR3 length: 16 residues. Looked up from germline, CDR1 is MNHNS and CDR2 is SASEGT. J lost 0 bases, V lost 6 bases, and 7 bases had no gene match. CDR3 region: CASRGAGTANTGELFF. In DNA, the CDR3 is TGTGCCAGCAGGGGCGCCGGGACAGCGAACACCGGGGAGCTGTTTTTT.

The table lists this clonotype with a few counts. CDR3 protein: CASSLGSGSETQYF. In nucleotides, the CDR3 is TGTGCCAGCAGCTTGGGATCAGGGTCGGAGACCCAGTACTTC. The genes are TRBV5-6 and TRBJ2-5; maybe TRBD1 (5 bases). V shed 0 bases and J shed 5 bases, with 11 bases lying between them. CDR1 is SGHDT and CDR2 is YYEEEE in the germline V gene. The CDR3 contains 14 residues. The complete variable domain, with remaining parts taken from reference TRBV5-6 and TRBJ2-5, reads DAGVTQSPTHLIKTRGQQVTLRCSPKSGHDTVSWYQQALGQGPQFIFQYYEEEERQRGNFPDRFSGHQFPNYSSELNVNALLLGDSALYLCASSLGSGSETQYFGPGTRLLVL.

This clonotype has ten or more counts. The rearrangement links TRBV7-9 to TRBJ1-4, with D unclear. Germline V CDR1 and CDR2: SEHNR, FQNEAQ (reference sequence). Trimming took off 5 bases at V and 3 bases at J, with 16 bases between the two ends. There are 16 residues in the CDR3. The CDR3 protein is CASSPPDFGANEKLFF. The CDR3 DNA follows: TGTGCCAGCAGCCCCCCGGATTTCGGAGCTAATGAAAAACTGTTTTTT.

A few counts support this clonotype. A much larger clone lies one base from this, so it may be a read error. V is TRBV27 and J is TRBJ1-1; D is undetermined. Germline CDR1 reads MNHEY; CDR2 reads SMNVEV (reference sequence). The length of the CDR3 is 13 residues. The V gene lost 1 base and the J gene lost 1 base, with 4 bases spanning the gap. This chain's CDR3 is CASSLWRNTEAFF. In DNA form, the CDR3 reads TGTGCCAGCAGTTTATGGAGGAACACTGAAGCTTTCTTT.

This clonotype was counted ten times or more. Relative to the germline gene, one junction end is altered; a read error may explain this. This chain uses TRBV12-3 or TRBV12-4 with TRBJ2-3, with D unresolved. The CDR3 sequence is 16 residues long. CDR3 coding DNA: TGTGCCAGCAGCTTAGAGTCTAGACCTAACACAGATACGCAGTATTTT. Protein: CASSLESRPNTDTQYF.

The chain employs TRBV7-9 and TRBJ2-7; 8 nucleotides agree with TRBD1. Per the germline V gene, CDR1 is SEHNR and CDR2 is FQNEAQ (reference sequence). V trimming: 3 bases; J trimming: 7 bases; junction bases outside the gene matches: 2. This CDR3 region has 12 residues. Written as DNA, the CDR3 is TGTGCCAGCAGCTTCTACAGGGGGGAGCAGTACTTC. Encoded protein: CASSFYRGEQYF.

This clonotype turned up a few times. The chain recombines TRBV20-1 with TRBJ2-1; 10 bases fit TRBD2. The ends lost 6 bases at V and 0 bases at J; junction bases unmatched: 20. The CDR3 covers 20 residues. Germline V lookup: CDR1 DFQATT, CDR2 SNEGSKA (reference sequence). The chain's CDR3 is CSAPGSEVLAGVSSYNEQFF. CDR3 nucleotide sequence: TGCAGTGCCCCTGGATCGGAGGTGCTAGCGGGGGTAAGCTCCTACAATGAGCAGTTCTTC.

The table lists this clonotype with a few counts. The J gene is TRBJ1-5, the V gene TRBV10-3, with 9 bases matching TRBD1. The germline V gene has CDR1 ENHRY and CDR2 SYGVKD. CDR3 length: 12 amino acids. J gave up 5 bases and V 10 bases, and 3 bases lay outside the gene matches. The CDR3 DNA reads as TGTGCCACCCGGGACAGGGATCAGCCCCAGCATTTT. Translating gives CATRDRDQPQHF.

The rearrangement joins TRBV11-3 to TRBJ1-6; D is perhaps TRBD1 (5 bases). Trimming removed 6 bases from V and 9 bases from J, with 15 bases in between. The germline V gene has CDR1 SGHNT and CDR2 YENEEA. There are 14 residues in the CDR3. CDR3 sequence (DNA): TGTGCCAGCAGTTTGGCGGGGGTAGTTTCACCCCTCCACTTT. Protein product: CASSLAGVVSPLHF.

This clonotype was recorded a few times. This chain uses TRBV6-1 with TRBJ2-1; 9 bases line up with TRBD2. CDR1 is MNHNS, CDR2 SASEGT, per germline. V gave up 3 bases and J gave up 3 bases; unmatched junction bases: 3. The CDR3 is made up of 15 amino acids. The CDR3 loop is CASSEVAGDYNEQFF. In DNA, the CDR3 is TGTGCCAGCAGTGAGGTAGCGGGAGACTACAATGAGCAGTTCTTC.

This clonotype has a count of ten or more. As DNA, the CDR3 is TGTGCCAGCAGTTTATCTAGCGGGTTGAGGACCGGGGAGCTGTTTTTT. It is translated as CASSLSSGLRTGELFF. The V gene is TRBV27, the J gene TRBJ2-2; 7 bases are shared with TRBD2. In germline, CDR1 is MNHEY, CDR2 SMNVEV (reference sequence). Unmatched junction bases numbered 6, after V lost 0 bases and J lost 5 bases. The CDR3 is made up of 16 amino acids.

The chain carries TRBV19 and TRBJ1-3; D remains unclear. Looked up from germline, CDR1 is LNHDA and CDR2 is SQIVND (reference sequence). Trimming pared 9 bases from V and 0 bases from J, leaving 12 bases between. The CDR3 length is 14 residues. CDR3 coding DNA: TGTGCCAGCGGGTATGACTTCTCTGGAAACACCATATATTTT. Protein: CASGYDFSGNTIYF. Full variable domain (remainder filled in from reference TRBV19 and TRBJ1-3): DGGITQSPKYLFRKEGQNVTLSCEQNLNHDAMYWYRQDPGQGLRLIYYSQIVNDFQKGDIAEGYSVSREKKESFPLTVTSAQKNPTAFYLCASGYDFSGNTIYFGEGSWLTVV.

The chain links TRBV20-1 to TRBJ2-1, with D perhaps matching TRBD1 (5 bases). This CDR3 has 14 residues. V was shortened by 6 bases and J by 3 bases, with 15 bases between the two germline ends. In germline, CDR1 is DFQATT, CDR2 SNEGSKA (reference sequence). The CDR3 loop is CSAQGADVYNEQFF. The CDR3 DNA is TGCAGTGCCCAAGGGGCGGATGTCTACAATGAGCAGTTCTTC.

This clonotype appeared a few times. The CDR3 loop is CASSDRGGAEAFF. DNA for the CDR3: TGTGCCAGCAGTGACAGGGGTGGCGCTGAAGCTTTCTTT. The chain combines TRBV12-3 or TRBV12-4 with TRBJ1-1; TRBD1 matches at 8 bases. CDR3 length: 13 residues. Trimming cost V 5 bases and J 6 bases; bases outside gene matches: 5.

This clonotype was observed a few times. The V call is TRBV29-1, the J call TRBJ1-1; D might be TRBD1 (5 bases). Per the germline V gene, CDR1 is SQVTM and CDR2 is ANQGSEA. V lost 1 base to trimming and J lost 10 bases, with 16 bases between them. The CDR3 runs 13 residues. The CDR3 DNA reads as TGCAGCGTTGAAGGTCAGGGCCTCATAACAGCTTTCTTT. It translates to CSVEGQGLITAFF.

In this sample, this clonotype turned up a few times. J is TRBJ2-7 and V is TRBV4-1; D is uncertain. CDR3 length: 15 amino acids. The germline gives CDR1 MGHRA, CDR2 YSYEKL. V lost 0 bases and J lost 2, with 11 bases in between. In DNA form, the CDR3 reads TGCGCCAGCAGCCAAGATGGTGGCAGCGCCTACGAGCAGTACTTC. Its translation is CASSQDGGSAYEQYF.

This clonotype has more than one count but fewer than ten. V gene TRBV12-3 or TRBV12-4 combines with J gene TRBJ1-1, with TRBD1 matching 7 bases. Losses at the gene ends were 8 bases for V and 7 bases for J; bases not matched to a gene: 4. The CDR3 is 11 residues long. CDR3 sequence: CASGPGGEAFF. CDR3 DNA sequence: TGTGCCAGCGGACCAGGGGGTGAAGCTTTCTTT.

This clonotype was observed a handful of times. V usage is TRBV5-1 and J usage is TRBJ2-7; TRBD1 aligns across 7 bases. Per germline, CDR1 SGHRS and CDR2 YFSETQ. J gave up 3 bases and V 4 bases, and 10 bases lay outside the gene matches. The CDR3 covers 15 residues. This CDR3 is CASSPTTGDNYEQYF. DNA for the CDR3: TGCGCCAGCAGCCCGACAACAGGGGATAACTACGAGCAGTACTTC.